The sequence of this T cell receptor beta chain was determined in a study of blood T cells in healthy people across ages. Together with a sample-barcoded 5' primer, a J-beta primer mix was included in a second PCR lasting about 7 to 11 cycles. MiXCR, applied by TCRdb to the 5' RACE reads, yields one record per CDR3 protein. This table has 1.2 million to 1.5 million distinct CDR3 sequences, about 40% appearing once. Germline V gene sequence: CDR1 MNHEY, CDR2 SVGEGT. V shed 8 bases and J 6 bases; nucleotides not matched to a gene: 8. The CDR3 has 13 residues. The receptor was isolated from a woman aged 18 to 35 in good health. The rearrangement uses TRBV6-2 or TRBV6-3 and TRBJ1-2, with 8 bases lining up with TRBD1. Sequenced material: blood. The CDR3 sequence is CASVPGGGDGYTF. The CDR3 DNA reads as TGTGCCAGCGTACCAGGGGGCGGGGATGGCTACACCTTC.